Listed here is a single T cell receptor (beta chain). The antigen is unknown. V was trimmed by 3 bases and J by 5 bases, leaving 13 bases between them. The CDR3 is 13 residues long. Germline CDR1 and CDR2: GTSNPN and SVGIG (reference sequence). This entry comes from a study of cytomegalovirus exposure and HLA in healthy donors. Study-wide results and limits: Over 150 TCR beta chains were listed as cytomegalovirus-associated. In a later analysis, a missense DCLRE1C variant was linked to TCR beta V- and J-gene trimming. In an earlier analysis, about 87% or about 30%: the productive usage of most TCR beta V segments.

Primers: 60 Vbeta forward and 13 Jbeta reverse. Clones were sequenced by immunoSEQ multiplex PCR, and TCRdb holds only the in-frame ones, with some missing. The table shows fewer than 200,000 clones, with 65% to 85% occurring only once. The sequence was collected from a woman aged 50 to 65 in good health and CMV-seropositive. This rearrangement joins TRBV30 to TRBJ1-1; weak D call: TRBD1 (6 bases). The sequencing sample was made of PBMCs. The CDR3 region has the DNA TGTGCCTGGAGCGTAAACAGGGCAACTGAAGCTTTCTTT. As protein: CAWSVNRATEAFF. The full variable domain, in which reference TRBV30 and TRBJ1-1 provide the parts outside the CDR3, is SQTIHQWPATLVQPVGSPLSLECTVEGTSNPNLYWYRQAAGRGLQLLFYSVGIGQISSEVPQNLSASRPQDRQFILSSKKLLLSDSGFYLCAWSVNRATEAFFGQGTRLTVV.